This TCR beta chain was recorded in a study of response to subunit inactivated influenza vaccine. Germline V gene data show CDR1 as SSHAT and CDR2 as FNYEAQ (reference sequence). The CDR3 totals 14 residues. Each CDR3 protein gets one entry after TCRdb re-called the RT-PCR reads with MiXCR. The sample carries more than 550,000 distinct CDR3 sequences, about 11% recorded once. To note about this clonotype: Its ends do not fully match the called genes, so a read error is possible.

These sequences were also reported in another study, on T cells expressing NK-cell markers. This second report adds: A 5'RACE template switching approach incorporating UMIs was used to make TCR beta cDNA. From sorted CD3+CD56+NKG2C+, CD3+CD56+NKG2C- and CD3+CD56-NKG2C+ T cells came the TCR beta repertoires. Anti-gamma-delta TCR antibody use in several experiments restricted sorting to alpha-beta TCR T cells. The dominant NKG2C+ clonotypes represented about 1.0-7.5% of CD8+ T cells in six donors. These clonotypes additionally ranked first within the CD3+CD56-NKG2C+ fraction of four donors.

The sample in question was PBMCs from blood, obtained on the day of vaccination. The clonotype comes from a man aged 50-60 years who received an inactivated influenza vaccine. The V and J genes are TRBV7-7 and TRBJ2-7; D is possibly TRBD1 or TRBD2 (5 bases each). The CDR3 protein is CASRRGVEIHEQYF. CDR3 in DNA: TGTGCTAGCAGGCGAGGGGTCGAGATCCACGAGCAGTACTTC.